This T cell receptor beta chain was obtained from a study of Ad26.COV2.S vaccination and SARS-CoV-2 variants. Here immunoSEQ multiplex PCR was the method, and the copy in TCRdb shows in-frame clones only, minus some. Of about 350,000 clones listed, 90% to 95% are singletons. Germline CDR1 and CDR2: SGHDT and YYEEEE. CDR3 size: 15 residues. Trimming removed 6 bases from V and 3 bases from J; junction bases left unmatched: 8. The rearrangement joins TRBV5-6 to TRBJ2-7, with 11 bases matching TRBD2. The source was peripheral blood, collected after recovery from COVID-19. This TCR was recovered from a human donor who had recovered from COVID-19. The CDR3 DNA reads TGTGCCAGCAACCCAACGACTAGCGGGGTCTACGAGCAGTACTTC. Translated: CASNPTTSGVYEQYF.